Presented here are 7 T cell receptor beta chains from one specimen sequenced in a study of control samples from healthy donors and cancer patients. TCRdb's copy holds only in-frame clones and misses some; the assay was immunoSEQ multiplex PCR. The profile shows 150,000 or so clones, just under 95% of them singletons. Source material: PBMCs. The receptors were gathered from a man in his fifties or sixties with colorectal cancer.

The genes are TRBV6-6 and TRBJ1-2; no reliable D call. The CDR3 is 15 amino acids. V shed 2 bases and J shed 2 bases, with 12 bases lying between them. CDR1 and CDR2 from the germline V gene are MNHNY and SVGAGI (reference sequence). The CDR3 region has the DNA TGTGCCAGCAGTTACATCGCCCGGTCGAACTATGGCTACACCTTC. Amino acid sequence: CASSYIARSNYGYTF.

The rearrangement links TRBV9 to TRBJ2-2; tentatively, D is TRBD2 (7 bases). Germline assignment: CDR1 SGDLS and CDR2 YYNGEE. Trimming cost V 4 bases and J 5 bases, with 18 bases left between them. The CDR3 contains 16 residues. The CDR3 reads CASSPWGGRGTGELFF. The CDR3 DNA reads TGTGCCAGCAGCCCCTGGGGGGGGCGCGGGACCGGGGAGCTGTTTTTT. The full variable domain, its missing parts supplied by reference TRBV9 and TRBJ2-2, is DSGVTQTPKHLITATGQRVTLRCSPRSGDLSVYWYQQSLDQGLQFLIQYYNGEERAKGNILERFSAQQFPDLHSELNLSSLELGDSALYFCASSPWGGRGTGELFFGEGSRLTVL.

The chain combines TRBV29-1 with TRBJ1-1; 11 positions agree with TRBD1. The CDR3 consists of 13 residues. The J segment lost 1 base and the V segment lost 6 bases, leaving 1 base of the junction unmatched. The V gene's germline CDR1 is SQVTM and CDR2 ANQGSEA. The CDR3 DNA reads TGCAGCGTCGGACAGGGGGCGAACACTGAAGCTTTCTTT. Its translation is CSVGQGANTEAFF.

V gene TRBV2 combines with J gene TRBJ2-3; tentatively, D is TRBD2 (6 bases). V lost 8 bases and J lost 0, with 18 bases in between. Germline lookup yields CDR1 SNHLY and CDR2 FYNNEI. The length of the CDR3 is 16 residues. CDR3 in DNA: TGTGCCAGCTCCCCGACGGAGGGACTGAGCACAGATACGCAGTATTTT. It yields the protein CASSPTEGLSTDTQYF.

This chain links TRBV6-6 with TRBJ1-1; 7 bases match TRBD1. V shed 1 base and J 4 bases; nucleotides not matched to a gene: 3. The CDR3 contains 14 residues. Germline V lookup: CDR1 MNHNY, CDR2 SVGAGI (reference sequence). The CDR3 DNA is TGTGCCAGCAGTTACTTGACAGGGAGCACTGAAGCTTTCTTT. Translation gives CASSYLTGSTEAFF.

The chain couples TRBV7-8 to TRBJ1-1, with D perhaps TRBD1 (5 bases). Per germline, CDR1 SGHVS and CDR2 FQNEAQ. The CDR3 loop spans 15 amino acids. V gave up 1 base and J gave up 1 base, with 10 bases separating them. CDR3 loop: CASSLGWQGNTEAFF. The DNA of the CDR3 is TGTGCCAGCAGCTTAGGGTGGCAGGGGAACACTGAAGCTTTCTTT.

This rearrangement joins TRBV3-1 (or the pseudogene TRBV3-2) to TRBJ2-3; D unclear. Trimming removed 0 bases from V and 0 bases from J, with 10 bases in between. CDR1 is LGHDT, CDR2 YNNKEL, per germline (reference sequence). The CDR3 spans 16 residues. This CDR3 reads CASSQDSVYSTDTQYF. CDR3 coding DNA: TGTGCCAGCAGCCAAGATAGTGTCTATAGCACAGATACGCAGTATTTT.